The 10 T cell receptor beta chains given below trace back to one sample, sequenced in a study of response to subunit inactivated influenza vaccine. TCRdb used MiXCR to reprocess the RT-PCR reads, holding one entry per CDR3 protein. The profile shows over 650,000 distinct CDR3 sequences, approximately 18% of them singletons. The sample consisted of PBMCs from blood, taken roughly 5 days after vaccination. The source of these receptors is a man aged 50 to 60 who received an inactivated influenza vaccine.

This clonotype was observed a few times. The chain is built from TRBV12-3 or TRBV12-4 and TRBJ2-7; tentatively, D is TRBD2 (6 bases). The CDR3 extends over 15 amino acids. Trimming removed 5 bases from V and 5 bases from J, with 19 bases in between. The CDR3 sequence: CASSHFGGSSDEQYF. DNA for the CDR3: TGTGCCAGCAGTCATTTCGGGGGTAGCTCTGACGAGCAGTACTTC.

This clonotype was detected many times. The rearrangement joins TRBV27 to TRBJ1-4; 9 bases match TRBD1. CDR3 length: 15 residues. Looked up from germline, CDR1 is MNHEY and CDR2 is SMNVEV (reference sequence). Trimming removed 8 bases from V and 7 bases from J; junction bases left unmatched: 11. The CDR3 coding sequence is TGTGCCAGCTCAGCCCCGGGACAGGGATCTGAAAAACTGTTTTTT. Residues: CASSAPGQGSEKLFF.

The V and J genes are TRBV13 and TRBJ2-1; D unclear. V lost 0 bases, J lost 8 bases, and 17 bases lay in between. The CDR3 is 16 amino acids. CDR1 PRHDT and CDR2 FYEKMQ come from the germline V gene (reference sequence). CDR3 protein: CASSLGLGRKGDEQFF. CDR3 in DNA: TGTGCCAGCAGCTTAGGCCTCGGACGAAAAGGAGATGAGCAGTTCTTC.

This clonotype appeared a few times. J is TRBJ1-5 and V is TRBV6-4, with no clear D. The CDR3 is made up of 19 amino acids. V was clipped by 5 bases and J by 5 bases, with 28 bases between them. In germline, CDR1 is MRHNA, CDR2 SNTAGT. The CDR3 protein is CASSPRMVKGNENHQPQHF. CDR3 nucleotide sequence: TGTGCCAGCAGTCCTCGAATGGTGAAGGGAAATGAAAATCATCAGCCCCAGCATTTT.

This clonotype has just a few counts. The rearrangement joins TRBV20-1 to TRBJ1-3; D unclear. The CDR3 length is 13 residues. Between the trimmed V and J ends, which lost 2 bases and 2 bases, there was a span of 7 bases. Germline V lookup: CDR1 DFQATT, CDR2 SNEGSKA (reference sequence). CDR3 amino acids: CSARPATGNTIYF. In DNA form, the CDR3 reads TGCAGTGCTAGACCAGCTACTGGAAACACCATATATTTT.

The chain links TRBV12-3 or TRBV12-4 to TRBJ2-2; 10 bases fit TRBD2. The CDR3 consists of 13 residues. The V and J ends lost 11 bases and 2 bases, in that order; junction bases with no gene match: 2. CDR3 residues: CAGLADNTGELFF. CDR3 nucleotides: TGTGCCGGACTAGCGGATAACACCGGGGAGCTGTTTTTT.

The genes are TRBV30 and TRBJ2-3, with TRBD2 identical over 10 bases. The length of the CDR3 is 16 residues. The junction had 7 bases not matched to a gene; V was cut back by 2 bases and J by 2 bases. CDR1 GTSNPN and CDR2 SVGIG come from the germline V gene (reference sequence). CDR3 coding DNA: TGTGCCTGGAGTTCTGGGACTAGCGTCGACACAGATACGCAGTATTTT. It encodes CAWSSGTSVDTDTQYF.

This clonotype came up a few times. The J gene is TRBJ1-1, the V gene TRBV5-1; D is uncertain. Germline lookup yields CDR1 SGHRS and CDR2 YFSETQ. The CDR3 has 14 amino acids. V was shortened by 2 bases and J by 4 bases, with 12 bases between the two germline ends. The CDR3 protein is CASSFRNAGTEAFF. CDR3 sequence (DNA): TGCGCCAGCAGCTTTAGGAACGCGGGCACTGAAGCTTTCTTT.

The chain combines TRBV6-2 or TRBV6-3 with TRBJ2-7; TRBD1 matches at 9 bases. The germline V gene has CDR1 MNHEY and CDR2 SVGEGT. This CDR3 has 15 residues. J lost 2 bases, V lost 8 bases, and 10 bases had no gene match. In nucleotides, the CDR3 is TGTGCCAGCTTTAAACCCGGGACAGGGACCTACGAGCAGTACTTC. Protein product: CASFKPGTGTYEQYF.

Concerning this clonotype itself: At one end the junction does not follow the germline gene, possibly because of a read error. The CDR3 DNA sequence: TGTGCCAGCAGCGCCGGGACAGGGAATTCACCCCCCCACTTT. It is translated as CASSAGTGNSPPHF. The chain employs TRBV5-6 and TRBJ1-6; 9 bases map to TRBD1. The germline V gene has CDR1 SGHDT and CDR2 YYEEEE. The CDR3 extends over 14 amino acids.